This record looks at one T cell receptor beta chain sequence and its context. The data are from a study of shared clonotypes between healthy human individuals. Across the study: The people who gave samples were a couple of women and a few men aged 18 to 49.

Germline V CDR1 and CDR2: LNHDA, SQIVND (reference sequence). Trimming left V 7 bases short and J 6 bases short, with 22 bases between. The CDR3 is made up of 16 amino acids. TCRdb keeps only in-frame clones here, not all; method: immunoSEQ multiplex PCR. Of under 2.5 million clones in the sample, 92% were seen once. The TCR originated in a man aged 18 to 35 in good health. Some clones in this sample may be carry-over from other donors' samples. J is TRBJ1-5 and V is TRBV19; D possibly corresponds to TRBD1 (5 bases). The sequenced material came from naive CD4+ T cells from PBMCs. As to subset: CD45RA+ positively selected. For the CDR3, the DNA is TGTGCCAGTACCTTCTGGGGGGAGAAGTCAAGTCAGCCCCAGCATTTT. Translating gives CASTFWGEKSSQPQHF.